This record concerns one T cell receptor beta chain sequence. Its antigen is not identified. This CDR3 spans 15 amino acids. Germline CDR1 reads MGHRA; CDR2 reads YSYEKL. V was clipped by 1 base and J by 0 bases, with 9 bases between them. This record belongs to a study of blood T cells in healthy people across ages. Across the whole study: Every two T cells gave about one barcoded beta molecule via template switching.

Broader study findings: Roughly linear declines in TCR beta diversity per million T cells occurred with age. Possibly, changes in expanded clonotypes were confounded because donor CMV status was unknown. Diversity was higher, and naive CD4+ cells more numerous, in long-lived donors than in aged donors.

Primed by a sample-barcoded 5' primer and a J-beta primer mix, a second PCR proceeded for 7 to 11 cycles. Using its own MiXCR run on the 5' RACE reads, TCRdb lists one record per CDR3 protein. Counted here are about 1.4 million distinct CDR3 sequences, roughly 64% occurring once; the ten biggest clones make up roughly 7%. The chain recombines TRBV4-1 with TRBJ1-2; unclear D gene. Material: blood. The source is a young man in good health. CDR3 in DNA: TGCGCCAGCAGCCAAGCATGGTCAGCTAACTATGGCTACACCTTC. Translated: CASSQAWSANYGYTF.